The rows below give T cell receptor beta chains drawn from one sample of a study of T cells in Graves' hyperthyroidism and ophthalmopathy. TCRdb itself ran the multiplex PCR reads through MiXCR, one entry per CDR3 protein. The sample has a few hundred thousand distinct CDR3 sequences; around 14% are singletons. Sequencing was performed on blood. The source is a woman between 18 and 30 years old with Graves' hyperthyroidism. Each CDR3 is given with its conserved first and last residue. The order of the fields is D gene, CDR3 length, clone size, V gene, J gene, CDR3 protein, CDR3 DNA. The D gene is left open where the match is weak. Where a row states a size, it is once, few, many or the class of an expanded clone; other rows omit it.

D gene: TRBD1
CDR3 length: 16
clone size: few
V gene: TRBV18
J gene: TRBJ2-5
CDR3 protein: CASSPRGQGTGETQYF
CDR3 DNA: TGTGCCAGCTCACCACGGGGACAGGGGACCGGCGAGACCCAGTACTTC

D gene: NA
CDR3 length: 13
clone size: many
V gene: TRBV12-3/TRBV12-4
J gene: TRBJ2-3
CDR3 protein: CASSWLTQDTQYF
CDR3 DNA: TGTGCCAGCAGTTGGTTAACGCAGGATACGCAGTATTTT

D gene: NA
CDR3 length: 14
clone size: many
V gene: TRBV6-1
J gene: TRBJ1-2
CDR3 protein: CATLGPPFNYGYTF
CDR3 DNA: TGTGCCACCCTCGGTCCGCCGTTTAACTATGGCTACACCTTC

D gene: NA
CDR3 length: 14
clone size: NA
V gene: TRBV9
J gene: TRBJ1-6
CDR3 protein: CASSVGAPLAPLHF
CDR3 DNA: TGTGCCAGCAGCGTAGGCGCCCCCTTGGCACCCCTCCACTTT

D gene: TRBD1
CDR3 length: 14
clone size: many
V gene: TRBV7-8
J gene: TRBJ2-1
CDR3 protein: CASSFRGTGNEQFF
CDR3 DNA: TGTGCCAGCAGCTTTAGAGGGACAGGCAATGAGCAGTTCTTC

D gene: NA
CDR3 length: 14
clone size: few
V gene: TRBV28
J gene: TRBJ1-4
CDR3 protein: CASSIQGVREKLFF
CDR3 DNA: TGTGCCAGCAGTATACAAGGGGTCAGGGAAAAACTGTTTTTT

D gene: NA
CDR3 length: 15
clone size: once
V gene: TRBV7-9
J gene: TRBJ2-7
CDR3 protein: CASSSYSAGRYEQYF
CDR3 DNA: TGTGCCAGCAGCTCTTACTCGGCAGGGCGGTACGAGCAGTACTTC

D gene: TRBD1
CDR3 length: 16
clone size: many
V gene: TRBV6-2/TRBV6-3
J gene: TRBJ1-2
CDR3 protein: CASSPPGQETLRGYTF
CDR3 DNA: TGTGCCAGCAGTCCGCCGGGACAGGAAACCCTTCGGGGCTACACCTTC

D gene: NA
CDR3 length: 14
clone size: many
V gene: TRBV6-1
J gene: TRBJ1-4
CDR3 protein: CASSEVLAGEKLFF
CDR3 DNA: TGTGCCAGCAGTGAAGTACTGGCGGGGGAAAAACTGTTTTTT

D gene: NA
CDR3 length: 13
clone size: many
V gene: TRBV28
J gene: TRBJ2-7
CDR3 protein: CASSYPTGYEQYF
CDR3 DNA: TGTGCCAGCAGCTATCCAACAGGATACGAGCAGTACTTC

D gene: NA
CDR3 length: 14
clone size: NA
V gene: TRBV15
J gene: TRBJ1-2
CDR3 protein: CATSRDPGSYGYTF
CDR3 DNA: TGTGCCACCAGCAGAGACCCAGGGTCCTATGGCTACACCTTC

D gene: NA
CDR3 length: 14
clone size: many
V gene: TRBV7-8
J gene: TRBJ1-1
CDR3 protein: CASSLDTAGTEAFF
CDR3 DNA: TGTGCCAGCAGCTTAGACACGGCGGGGACTGAAGCTTTCTTT

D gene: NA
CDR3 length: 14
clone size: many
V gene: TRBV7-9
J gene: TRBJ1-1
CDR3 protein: CASSPESMNTEAFF
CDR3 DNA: TGTGCCAGCAGCCCCGAAAGCATGAACACTGAAGCTTTCTTT